The next 2 T cell receptor beta chains were all read from a single sample in a study of blood T cell repertoires in COVID-19 (TCRdb year 2020). Library preparation was by the immunoSEQ multiplex PCR assay. TCRdb's version of the immuneACCESS table is confined to in-frame rearrangements and falls short of the full clone set. An unresolved V gene accounts for under half of the shortfall where checked; the remainder is of unknown origin. In this sample the table shows roughly 97,000 clones, roughly 91% of which occur a single time. The top ten constitute around 5.8% of the sample. Sequenced: peripheral blood. The receptor source for this set is a human donor in a cohort sampled during active COVID-19.

The chain uses TRBV10-3 and TRBJ2-1; TRBD2 agrees at 12 bases. This CDR3 has 20 residues. Germline V CDR1 and CDR2: ENHRY, SYGVKD. V shed 7 bases, J shed 4 bases, and the junction held 20 bases outside the gene matches. The CDR3 loop is CAINRGEASGRAVGYNEQFF. The DNA for the CDR3 is TGTGCCATCAACAGGGGAGAGGCTAGCGGGAGGGCCGTGGGGTACAATGAGCAGTTCTTC.

The V gene is TRBV19, the J gene TRBJ2-7, with D perhaps TRBD2 (7 bases). CDR3 length: 17 amino acids. Trimming removed 5 bases from V and 7 bases from J, with 27 bases in between. CDR1 LNHDA and CDR2 SQIVND come from the germline V gene (reference sequence). CDR3 loop: CASSRVGGPGSVEEQYF. DNA of the CDR3: TGTGCCAGTAGTCGGGTCGGGGGGCCCGGGTCTGTGGAGGAGCAGTACTTC.